This is a list of T cell receptor beta chains from one sample in a study of shared clonotypes between healthy human individuals. TCRdb's copy holds only in-frame clones and misses some; the assay was immunoSEQ multiplex PCR. Of about 1 million clones in the sample, about three quarters were seen once. The sample was memory CD4+ T cells sorted from blood. All receptors come from a man between 18 and 35 years old in good health. Each CDR3 is given with its conserved first and last residue. A D gene is named only where the DNA matches it firmly. The size field is filled for only some rows; it gives once, few, many or a size class.

>.|TRBJ2-7|TRBV27|.
TGTGCCAGCAGATCCCTTGACAGATACGAGCAGTACTTC
CASRSLDRYEQYF
>.|TRBJ1-1|TRBV19|.
TGTGCCAGTAGTAGCACAAGAAACACTGAAGCTTTCTTT
CASSSTRNTEAFF
>.|TRBJ1-1|TRBV7-9|.
TGTGCCAGCAGCTTAATGGGGCCGACCACTGAAGCTTTCTTT
CASSLMGPTTEAFF
>.|TRBJ2-7|TRBV10-1|.
TGCGCCAGCAGTGAGAACCATAGAGGCGAGCAGTACTTC
CASSENHRGEQYF
>.|TRBJ2-7|TRBV7-9|TRBD1
TGTGCCAGCTGCCGGGACAGGGGAGGATACGAGCAGTACTTC
CASCRDRGGYEQYF
>.|TRBJ1-1|TRBV2|.
TGTGCCAGCCTCGGACAGCCGAACACTGAAGCTTTCTTT
CASLGQPNTEAFF
>.|TRBJ1-6|TRBV6-4|.
TGTGCCAGCAGGGACACCAGTCGGAATTCACCCCTCCACTTT
CASRDTSRNSPLHF
>once|TRBJ2-4|TRBV4-3|.
TGCGCCAGCAGCCAAGATGGGCGGGTGGGGAACATTCAGTACTTC
CASSQDGRVGNIQYF
>.|TRBJ2-3|TRBV14|.
TGTGCCAGCAGCCAAGACTGGGGGCCCATAGATACGCAGTATTTT
CASSQDWGPIDTQYF
>.|TRBJ1-1|TRBV5-1|.
TGCGCCAGCAGCTCATTGGACAAGAACACTGAAGCTTTCTTT
CASSSLDKNTEAFF
>.|TRBJ1-6|TRBV7-9|.
TGTGCCAGCAGCTTGGAGGGGATGGCACCCCTCCACTTT
CASSLEGMAPLHF
>.|TRBJ1-2|TRBV29-1|.
TGCAGCGTTGACCGCATGGGGGGCTACACCTTC
CSVDRMGGYTF
>.|TRBJ2-5|TRBV5-1|TRBD2
TGCGCCAGCAGCTTCCAGCGGGAGGGCCAAGAGACCCAGTACTTC
CASSFQREGQETQYF
>.|TRBJ1-5|TRBV9|.
TGTGCCAGCAGCCGGGGACAAGGGGAAAATCAGCCCCAGCATTTT
CASSRGQGENQPQHF
>few|TRBJ2-3|TRBV7-2|TRBD2
TGTGCCAGCACGAAGCGCGGGAGGGGGGGCACAGATACGCAGTATTTT
CASTKRGRGGTDTQYF
>.|TRBJ1-5|TRBV29-1|.
TGCAGCGTTGGAGTTTCGACGGATAGCAATCAGCCCCAGCATTTT
CSVGVSTDSNQPQHF
>.|TRBJ2-1|TRBV21-1|.
TGTGCCAGCAGCAAAGCCGGGGGGCAGCGGGAGGTCTACAATGAGCAGTTCTTC
CASSKAGGQREVYNEQFF
>.|TRBJ2-7|TRBV7-9|.
TGTGCCAGCAGCTTATCGCAGGGTGTATACGAGCAGTACTTC
CASSLSQGVYEQYF
>.|TRBJ2-3|TRBV7-6|TRBD2
TGTGCCAGCAGCCAACCCGTAGCGGGAGGCACAGATACGCAGTATTTT
CASSQPVAGGTDTQYF
>.|TRBJ2-5|TRBV30|.
TGTGCCTGGAGGAGGAGGAGACTGGAGACCCAGTACTTC
CAWRRRRLETQYF
>.|TRBJ2-5|TRBV7-2|.
TGTGCCAGCACCCCTACGGGGCTACCCGGAGAGACCCAGTACTTC
CASTPTGLPGETQYF
>.|TRBJ2-3|TRBV5-1|.
TGCGCCAGCAGCTTCCAGGTTAGCCCAGATACGCAGTATTTT
CASSFQVSPDTQYF
>.|TRBJ2-6|TRBV5-1|.
TGCGCCAGCAGCTTCATATTAGGTCCTGGGGCCAACGTCCTGACTTTC
CASSFILGPGANVLTF
>once|TRBJ1-6|TRBV6-9|.
TGTGCCAGCAGTTACAAGCAGGACTATAATTCACCCCTCCACTTT
CASSYKQDYNSPLHF
>once|TRBJ1-2|TRBV9|.
TGTGCCAGCAGCGTAGGTGGCAGGACGCCTCTTAACTATGGCTACACCTTC
CASSVGGRTPLNYGYTF
>.|TRBJ2-3|TRBV19|TRBD2
TGTGCCAGTAGTCTCCGGGGACTAGGCACAGATACGCAGTATTTT
CASSLRGLGTDTQYF
>.|TRBJ2-7|TRBV7-2|TRBD2
TGTGCCAGCAGCCAAAGGGGACTAGCGGCAGTCCGCGAGCAGTACTTC
CASSQRGLAAVREQYF
>.|TRBJ1-6|TRBV28|.
TGTGCCAGTCAGGAGAGGAGCTCCTATAATTCACCCCTCCACTTT
CASQERSSYNSPLHF
>.|TRBJ2-1|TRBV4-1|TRBD2
TGCGCCAGCAGAGGGAGCGGGAGGGCCTACAATGAGCAGTTCTTC
CASRGSGRAYNEQFF
>few|TRBJ1-5|TRBV7-9|.
TGTGCCAGCAGCCAGAGGGGTGATAGCAATCAGCCCCAGCATTTT
CASSQRGDSNQPQHF
>.|TRBJ2-7|TRBV14|TRBD1
TGTGCCAGCAGCCCCACCTGGGACAGGAGCTACGAGCAGTACTTC
CASSPTWDRSYEQYF
>.|TRBJ1-4|TRBV15|TRBD1
TGTGCCACCAGCAGAGCTCCGGGACAGGCCAATGAAAAACTGTTTTTT
CATSRAPGQANEKLFF
>.|TRBJ2-3|TRBV30|TRBD2
TGTGCCTGGAGCCCCGGGGTTAGCGGGGGTTTTTTCACAGATACGCAGTATTTT
CAWSPGVSGGFFTDTQYF
>.|TRBJ2-5|TRBV5-1|TRBD1
TGCGCCAGCAGCCAGGGACAGTCGGGGACCCAGTACTTC
CASSQGQSGTQYF
>.|TRBJ2-3|TRBV5-5|TRBD1
TGTGCCAGCAGCTTGGGGACAGGGGGCCTAGATACGCAGTATTTT
CASSLGTGGLDTQYF
>.|TRBJ1-4|TRBV7-6|.
TGTGCCAGCAGCTTGGATTGGGGGGCGGGCGAAAAACTGTTTTTT
CASSLDWGAGEKLFF
>.|TRBJ2-3|TRBV2|.
TGTGCCAGCAGTTCCCTTAGCGGCGGGCTGAAGTATACGCAGTATTTT
CASSSLSGGLKYTQYF
>.|TRBJ2-5|TRBV27|.
TGTGCCAGCAGTTTGTTAGGGGGGGAGACCCAGTACTTC
CASSLLGGETQYF
>.|TRBJ2-5|TRBV2|.
TGTGCCAGCGAGTTTAGGGCCCAAGAGACCCAGTACTTC
CASEFRAQETQYF
>.|TRBJ1-6|TRBV5-1|.
TGCGCCAGCAGCTCGACGTCCAGGGGACATTCACCCCTCCACTTT
CASSSTSRGHSPLHF
>.|TRBJ1-3|TRBV2|.
TGTGCCAGCAGTGACGCAGTTGGCGGGGGGAACACCATATATTTT
CASSDAVGGGNTIYF
>few|TRBJ1-2|TRBV4-1|.
TGCGCCAGCAGCCAACCGGACGGTAACTATGGCTACACCTTC
CASSQPDGNYGYTF
>.|TRBJ2-3|TRBV6-4|TRBD1
TGTGCCAGCAGAAGCCGGGGACAGGGCACAGATACGCAGTATTTT
CASRSRGQGTDTQYF
>.|TRBJ2-6|TRBV15|.
TGTGCCACCAGCAGACAGGGTGCTGGGGCCAACGTCCTGACTTTC
CATSRQGAGANVLTF
>.|TRBJ2-7|TRBV9|TRBD1
TGTGCCAGCAGCGGAGGGGACAGGGTGGACGGCGAGCAGTACTTC
CASSGGDRVDGEQYF
>few|TRBJ2-7|TRBV7-9|TRBD2
TGTGCCACCGGGACTAACTCCTACGAGCAGTACTTC
CATGTNSYEQYF
>.|TRBJ1-2|TRBV6-5|TRBD1
TGTGCCAGCAGTAGTACAGGGGGGAACTATGGCTACACCTTC
CASSSTGGNYGYTF
>.|TRBJ1-6|TRBV7-8|TRBD1
TGTGCCAGCAGCGCCCCGGACAGGGGCGTCTCACCCCTCCACTTT
CASSAPDRGVSPLHF
>.|TRBJ2-1|TRBV14|TRBD2
TGTGCCAGCAGCCTAATAGCGGGAAGCTCCTACAATGAGCAGTTCTTC
CASSLIAGSSYNEQFF
>.|TRBJ1-2|TRBV6-1|.
TGTGCCAGCAGTGAAGCCCCCCGGGCTGGCTACACCTTC
CASSEAPRAGYTF
>once|TRBJ2-5|TRBV11-2|.
TGTGCCAGCAGCTTAGTCGGTTCATCGGCGGAGACCCAGTACTTC
CASSLVGSSAETQYF
>.|TRBJ2-5|TRBV6-5|.
TGTGCCAGCAGTTACGGCGGGGCTTTGGGGGAGACCCAGTACTTC
CASSYGGALGETQYF
>once|TRBJ2-3|TRBV7-9|TRBD2
TGTGCCAGCCGGGAGGAGGGGATGACAGATACGCAGTATTTT
CASREEGMTDTQYF
>.|TRBJ1-2|TRBV28|TRBD1
TGTGCCAGCAGGGGGACAGGGAATAACTATGGCTACACCTTC
CASRGTGNNYGYTF
>.|TRBJ1-5|TRBV12-5|.
TGTGCTAGTGGTTTAGGAAAGGGCCAGCCCCAGCATTTT
CASGLGKGQPQHF